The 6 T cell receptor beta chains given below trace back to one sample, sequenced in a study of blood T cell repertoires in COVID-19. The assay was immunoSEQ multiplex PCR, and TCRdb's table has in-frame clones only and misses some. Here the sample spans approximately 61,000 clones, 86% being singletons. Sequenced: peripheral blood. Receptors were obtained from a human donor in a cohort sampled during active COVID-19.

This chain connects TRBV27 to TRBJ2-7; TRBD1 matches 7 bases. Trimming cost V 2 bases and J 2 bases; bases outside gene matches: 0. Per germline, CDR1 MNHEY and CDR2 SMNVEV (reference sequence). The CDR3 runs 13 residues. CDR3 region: CASSLQGAYEQYF. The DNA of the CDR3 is TGTGCCAGCAGTTTACAGGGGGCCTACGAGCAGTACTTC.

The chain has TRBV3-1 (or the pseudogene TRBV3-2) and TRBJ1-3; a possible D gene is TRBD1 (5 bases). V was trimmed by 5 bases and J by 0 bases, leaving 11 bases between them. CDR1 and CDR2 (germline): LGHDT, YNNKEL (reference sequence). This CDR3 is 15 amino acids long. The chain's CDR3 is CASSTRQSSGNTIYF. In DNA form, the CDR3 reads TGTGCCAGCAGCACGCGACAGAGCTCTGGAAACACCATATATTTT.

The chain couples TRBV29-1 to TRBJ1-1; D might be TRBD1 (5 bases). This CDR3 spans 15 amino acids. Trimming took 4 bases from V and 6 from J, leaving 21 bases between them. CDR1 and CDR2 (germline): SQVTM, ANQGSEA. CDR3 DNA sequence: TGCAGCGTTGTTCCAGGGTCTTTCCTTAGACCTGAAGCTTTCTTT. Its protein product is CSVVPGSFLRPEAFF.

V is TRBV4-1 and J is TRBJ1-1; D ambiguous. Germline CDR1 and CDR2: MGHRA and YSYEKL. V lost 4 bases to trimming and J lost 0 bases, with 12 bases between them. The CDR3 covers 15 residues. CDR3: CASSLTEFMNTEAFF. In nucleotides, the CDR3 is TGCGCCAGCAGCCTTACAGAATTCATGAACACTGAAGCTTTCTTT.

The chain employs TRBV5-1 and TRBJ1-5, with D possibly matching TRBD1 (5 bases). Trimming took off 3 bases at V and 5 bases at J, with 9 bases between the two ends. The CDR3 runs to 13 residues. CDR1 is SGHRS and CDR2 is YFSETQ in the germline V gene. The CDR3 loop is CASSYRGDQPQHF. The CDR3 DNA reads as TGCGCCAGCAGCTATCGGGGGGATCAGCCCCAGCATTTT.

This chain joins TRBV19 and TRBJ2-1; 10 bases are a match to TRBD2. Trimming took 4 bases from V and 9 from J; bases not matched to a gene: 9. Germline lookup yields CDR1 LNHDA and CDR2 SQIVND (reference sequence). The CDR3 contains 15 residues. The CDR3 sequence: CASSTFSGRALEQFF. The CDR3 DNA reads TGTGCCAGTAGTACTTTCAGCGGGAGGGCTCTTGAGCAGTTCTTC.